Each of the 10 T cell receptor beta chains below was sequenced from the same sample in a study of neurological immune-mediated disorders. TCRdb re-analysed the 5' RACE reads in MiXCR, keeping a single row per CDR3 protein. The data show around 67,000 distinct CDR3 sequences, 5.2% seen once. The sample comprised PBMCs. The receptors originated from a man younger than 30 with multiple sclerosis.

Concerning this clonotype itself: Given a much more abundant clone one base away, this may be a read error. No conserved phenylalanine or tryptophan ends this CDR3, so it is likely a read error. V and J are TRBV29-1 and TRBJ2-3; D gene uncertain. This CDR3 contains 10 residues. V shed 4 bases and J shed 6 bases, with 5 bases lying between them. Looked up from germline, CDR1 is SQVTM and CDR2 is ANQGSEA. This CDR3 is CSVGSDTQYI. For the CDR3, the DNA is TGCAGCGTTGGGTCGGATACGCAGTATATT.

This clonotype was found many times. V and J are TRBV5-1 and TRBJ1-2; TRBD1 agrees at 7 bases. From germline, CDR1 is SGHRS and CDR2 YFSETQ. The CDR3 has 17 residues. V dropped 1 base and J dropped 3; count of bases not matched to a gene: 12. The CDR3 sequence is CASSLTDGAGGDYGYTF. The CDR3 DNA follows: TGCGCCAGCAGCTTGACGGATGGGGCAGGGGGGGACTATGGCTACACCTTC.

In this sample, this clonotype turned up many times. This rearrangement joins TRBV29-1 to TRBJ2-7; 13 bases are a match to TRBD2. The CDR3 runs to 15 residues. CDR1 and CDR2 from the germline V gene are SQVTM and ANQGSEA. Trimming at V came to 6 bases and at J to 6 bases, leaving 11 bases not matched to a gene. CDR3 sequence (DNA): TGCAGCGTCAAACAAGGACTAGCGGGAGTTTCCGAGCAGTACTTC. It specifies CSVKQGLAGVSEQYF.

This clonotype was counted many times. This rearrangement joins TRBV5-1 to TRBJ1-1; 7 positions agree with TRBD1. CDR3 length equals 14 residues. V lost 5 bases, J lost 0 bases, and 4 bases stayed unmatched. The V gene's germline CDR1 is SGHRS and CDR2 YFSETQ. CDR3 sequence: CASRTQGMNTEAFF. The CDR3 nucleotides are TGCGCCAGCAGGACACAGGGGATGAACACTGAAGCTTTCTTT.

In its sample, this clonotype was seen many times. This chain connects TRBV20-1 to TRBJ1-5; D is ambiguous. Germline V gives CDR1 DFQATT, CDR2 SNEGSKA (reference sequence). V lost 5 bases, J lost 5 bases, and 13 bases lay in between. This CDR3 contains 13 residues. CDR3: CSAVSRRDQPQHF. The CDR3 DNA follows: TGCAGTGCTGTAAGCCGACGGGATCAGCCCCAGCATTTT.

This clonotype occurred many times. V gene TRBV12-3 or TRBV12-4 combines with J gene TRBJ1-5; TRBD1 is a possible D gene (5 bases). This CDR3 is 18 amino acids long. The V and J ends lost 3 bases and 1 base respectively, with 19 bases between them. CDR3 nucleotide sequence: TGTGCCAGCAGTTTCATGGGGACGAGGTTAGGGAGCAATCAGCCCCAGCATTTT. Its translation is CASSFMGTRLGSNQPQHF.

The table lists this clonotype with many counts. The genes are TRBV29-1 and TRBJ2-7, with D tentatively TRBD1 or TRBD2 (5 bases each). The ends were cut back, 5 bases at V and 5 bases at J, with 10 bases in the middle. The germline V gene has CDR1 SQVTM and CDR2 ANQGSEA. This CDR3 spans 11 amino acids. DNA of the CDR3: TGCAGCGTTTCTCAGGGACACGAGCAGTACTTC. Protein: CSVSQGHEQYF.

In this sample, this clonotype turned up many times. The gene calls are TRBV6-1 and TRBJ2-1, with D hard to call. In germline, CDR1 is MNHNS, CDR2 SASEGT. This CDR3 has 11 amino acids. The V end was cut by 6 bases, the J end by 9 bases, with 9 bases between. The CDR3 sequence: CASRVFGEQFF. The CDR3 DNA sequence: TGTGCCAGCAGGGTTTTCGGTGAGCAGTTCTTC.

A word on this clonotype: A much larger clonotype is one base distant, so this may be a read error. The V call is TRBV13, the J call TRBJ2-1; D is possibly TRBD1 or TRBD2 (5 bases each). Trimming shortened V by 0 bases and J by 5 bases, and 11 bases separated the two germline ends. Germline V lookup: CDR1 PRHDT, CDR2 FYEKMQ (reference sequence). The CDR3 runs to 15 residues. CDR3 coding DNA: TGTGCCAGCAGCTTAGGGGCTAGAGGGGACAATGAGCAGTTCTTC. It is translated as CASSLGARGDNEQFF.

The chain carries TRBV30 and TRBJ2-7, with 11 bases fitting TRBD1. CDR3 length: 15 amino acids. Trimming cost V 5 bases and J 4 bases; bases outside gene matches: 10. CDR1 is GTSNPN and CDR2 is SVGIG in the germline V gene (reference sequence). The CDR3 sequence: CAWLGQGAVEYEQYF. The CDR3 nucleotides read TGTGCCTGGTTAGGACAGGGGGCCGTGGAATACGAGCAGTACTTC.